This T cell receptor beta chain appears in the sequencing data of a study of blood T cell repertoires in COVID-19. The CDR3 consists of 13 residues. Looked up from germline, CDR1 is SQVTM and CDR2 is ANQGSEA. The germline V and J ends were trimmed by 7 bases and 6 bases, with 15 bases remaining between them. Some clones are missing from TCRdb's copy, which holds only in-frame ones; the method was immunoSEQ multiplex PCR. The sample includes 200,000 to 250,000 clones, approximately 90% of them seen just once. The specimen sequenced was PBMCs or T cells enriched from blood (not recorded which). The clonotype comes from a woman aged 25-40 years who had recovered from COVID-19. V gene TRBV29-1 combines with J gene TRBJ2-2; possible D gene TRBD1, 6 bases. The CDR3 sequence is CSGSQGWAGELFF. In DNA, the CDR3 is TGCAGCGGGAGCCAGGGGTGGGCCGGGGAGCTGTTTTTT.